This TCR beta chain was obtained from a study of siplizumab effects on memory and regulatory T cells. Study results and caveats: The drug siplizumab significantly decreased the alloreactive sequences that could be traced to unstimulated CD4+ memory cells. Proliferating clones, CD4+ or CD8+, lacked an assignable naive or memory phenotype in roughly 80-97% of cases.

As for this clone: Its antigen remains unidentified.

Assays examined 75,000 to 100,000 TCR templates per sample. The table came from immunoSEQ multiplex PCR; TCRdb's copy has only in-frame clones and leaves some out. The sample consists of some 120,000 clones, roughly 94% of them appearing once. Germline V lookup: CDR1 SGHTA, CDR2 FQGNSA. CDR3 length equals 13 residues. V was pared by 6 bases and J by 2 bases, with 2 bases of the junction left unmatched. The sequence derives from a human donor in good health. Sequenced: non-Treg CD4+ T cells sorted from blood. The V gene is TRBV7-2, the J gene TRBJ2-7, with 9 bases fitting TRBD2. DNA for the CDR3: TGTGCCAGCAGGACTAGCGGACCCTACGAGCAGTACTTC. It yields the protein CASRTSGPYEQYF.